These T cell receptor beta chains were read from a single sample in a study of blood T cell repertoires in COVID-19. The table came from immunoSEQ multiplex PCR; TCRdb's copy has only in-frame clones and leaves some out. The data contain under 300,000 clones, around 83% of them singletons. The sample taken for sequencing was PBMCs or T cells enriched from blood (not recorded which). The receptors were gathered from a woman aged 45-60 years who had been exposed to COVID-19. CDR3s include the opening cysteine and the closing phenylalanine or tryptophan. Each record gives: clone size, CDR3 length, V gene, J gene, D gene, CDR3 protein, CDR3 DNA. The D gene is left open where the match is weak. Size values are once, few and many counts, or a class for expanded clones, and some rows have none.

clone_size: NA; cdr3_length: 15; v_call: TRBV2; j_call: TRBJ2-7; d_call: TRBD2; cdr3_aa: CASSAPGLAGGEQYF; cdr3_nt: TGTGCCAGCAGCGCCCCGGGACTAGCGGGGGGCGAGCAGTACTTC
clone_size: NA; cdr3_length: 15; v_call: TRBV5-6; j_call: TRBJ2-2; d_call: TRBD1; cdr3_aa: CASSPGTGETGELFF; cdr3_nt: TGTGCCAGCAGCCCCGGGACAGGAGAGACCGGGGAGCTGTTTTTT
clone_size: NA; cdr3_length: 16; v_call: TRBV24-1; j_call: TRBJ2-3; d_call: TRBD1; cdr3_aa: CATSGRGGAWGDTQYF; cdr3_nt: TGTGCCACCAGTGGCAGAGGGGGCGCATGGGGAGATACGCAGTATTTT
clone_size: NA; cdr3_length: 15; v_call: TRBV27; j_call: TRBJ1-2; d_call: TRBD1; cdr3_aa: CASSARTGGLGGYTF; cdr3_nt: TGTGCCAGCAGTGCGAGGACAGGGGGACTGGGGGGCTACACCTTC
clone_size: NA; cdr3_length: 12; v_call: TRBV3-1/TRBV3-2; j_call: TRBJ1-5; d_call: NA; cdr3_aa: CASSQVSGPQHF; cdr3_nt: TGTGCCAGCAGCCAAGTCTCAGGCCCCCAGCATTTT
clone_size: few; cdr3_length: 15; v_call: TRBV15; j_call: TRBJ1-6; d_call: NA; cdr3_aa: CATSPGLSYNSPLHF; cdr3_nt: TGTGCCACCAGCCCCGGACTATCCTATAATTCACCCCTCCACTTT
clone_size: NA; cdr3_length: 13; v_call: TRBV29-1; j_call: TRBJ1-1; d_call: NA; cdr3_aa: CSVAGRQKTEAFF; cdr3_nt: TGCAGCGTTGCCGGGCGACAGAAAACTGAAGCTTTCTTT
clone_size: NA; cdr3_length: 15; v_call: TRBV6-1; j_call: TRBJ1-1; d_call: NA; cdr3_aa: CASSERSGLFTEAFF; cdr3_nt: TGTGCCAGCAGTGAAAGATCCGGTCTATTCACTGAAGCTTTCTTT
clone_size: NA; cdr3_length: 17; v_call: TRBV5-1; j_call: TRBJ2-1; d_call: TRBD2; cdr3_aa: CASSPGLAGEYYNEQFF; cdr3_nt: TGCGCCAGCAGCCCTGGACTAGCGGGGGAATATTACAATGAGCAGTTCTTC
clone_size: once; cdr3_length: 14; v_call: TRBV11-3; j_call: TRBJ2-1; d_call: NA; cdr3_aa: CASSLGGDHNEQFF; cdr3_nt: TGTGCCAGCAGCTTGGGCGGGGACCACAATGAGCAGTTCTTC
clone_size: NA; cdr3_length: 14; v_call: TRBV3-1/TRBV3-2; j_call: TRBJ2-5; d_call: NA; cdr3_aa: CASSRNHFEETQYF; cdr3_nt: TGTGCCAGCAGCCGCAATCACTTCGAAGAGACCCAGTACTTC
clone_size: NA; cdr3_length: 14; v_call: TRBV28; j_call: TRBJ1-4; d_call: TRBD1; cdr3_aa: CASSPDRRPEKLFF; cdr3_nt: TGTGCCAGCAGCCCGGACAGGCGGCCTGAAAAACTGTTTTTT
clone_size: once; cdr3_length: 14; v_call: TRBV19; j_call: TRBJ1-4; d_call: NA; cdr3_aa: CASNAGQGNEKLFF; cdr3_nt: TGTGCCAGTAATGCCGGGCAGGGGAATGAAAAACTGTTTTTT
clone_size: few; cdr3_length: 14; v_call: TRBV4-1; j_call: TRBJ2-7; d_call: TRBD1; cdr3_aa: CASSQGQGDHEQYF; cdr3_nt: TGCGCCAGCAGCCAAGGACAGGGCGACCACGAGCAGTACTTC
clone_size: NA; cdr3_length: 15; v_call: TRBV4-3; j_call: TRBJ1-1; d_call: NA; cdr3_aa: CASSQDLGARTEAFF; cdr3_nt: TGCGCCAGCAGCCAAGATCTTGGGGCGAGGACTGAAGCTTTCTTT
clone_size: few; cdr3_length: 15; v_call: TRBV18; j_call: TRBJ1-1; d_call: NA; cdr3_aa: CASSPPGHLNTEAFF; cdr3_nt: TGTGCCAGCTCACCTCCGGGACATTTGAACACTGAAGCTTTCTTT
clone_size: NA; cdr3_length: 12; v_call: TRBV2; j_call: TRBJ1-2; d_call: NA; cdr3_aa: CASSPQIYGYTF; cdr3_nt: TGTGCCAGCAGTCCCCAAATCTATGGCTACACCTTC
clone_size: NA; cdr3_length: 13; v_call: TRBV12-3/TRBV12-4; j_call: TRBJ1-1; d_call: NA; cdr3_aa: CASSLKGWDEAFF; cdr3_nt: TGTGCCAGCAGTTTAAAGGGGTGGGATGAAGCTTTCTTT
clone_size: NA; cdr3_length: 19; v_call: TRBV5-5; j_call: TRBJ1-5; d_call: NA; cdr3_aa: CASSLYGGATPGRYQPQHF; cdr3_nt: TGTGCCAGCAGCTTGTACGGGGGGGCAACGCCGGGCCGTTATCAGCCCCAGCATTTT
clone_size: NA; cdr3_length: 14; v_call: TRBV3-1/TRBV3-2; j_call: TRBJ1-1; d_call: NA; cdr3_aa: CASSHTLPPGKAFF; cdr3_nt: TGTGCCAGCAGCCACACCCTACCCCCGGGGAAAGCTTTCTTT
clone_size: NA; cdr3_length: 13; v_call: TRBV9; j_call: TRBJ2-1; d_call: TRBD1; cdr3_aa: CASSVGQDNEQFF; cdr3_nt: TGTGCCAGCAGCGTGGGACAGGACAATGAGCAGTTCTTC
clone_size: NA; cdr3_length: 13; v_call: TRBV2; j_call: TRBJ2-3; d_call: NA; cdr3_aa: CASKRDSTDTQYF; cdr3_nt: TGTGCCAGCAAGAGGGATAGCACAGATACGCAGTATTTT
clone_size: NA; cdr3_length: 9; v_call: TRBV29-1; j_call: TRBJ1-2; d_call: NA; cdr3_aa: CSVGEGYTF; cdr3_nt: TGCAGCGTTGGTGAGGGCTACACCTTC
clone_size: NA; cdr3_length: 16; v_call: TRBV28; j_call: TRBJ2-1; d_call: TRBD2; cdr3_aa: CASSSLSGGPFNEQFF; cdr3_nt: TGTGCCAGCAGTTCCCTTAGCGGGGGGCCCTTTAATGAGCAGTTCTTC
clone_size: NA; cdr3_length: 16; v_call: TRBV19; j_call: TRBJ1-4; d_call: TRBD1; cdr3_aa: CASSMGTGATNEKLFF; cdr3_nt: TGTGCCAGTAGTATGGGTACAGGGGCAACTAATGAAAAACTGTTTTTT